The text below deals with one TCR beta chain. No antigen is known for it. The CDR3 is 13 residues long. The V gene's germline CDR1 is SGHTA and CDR2 FQGNSA. The V end lost 5 bases, the J end lost 0 bases, and 5 bases lay between the germline ends. The sample originates from a study of shared clonotypes between healthy human individuals. On the study more broadly: Three CD4 naive, three CD4 memory, two CD8 naive and one CD8 memory plate were used per donor.

Sequencing was performed with immunoSEQ multiplex PCR; in TCRdb, only in-frame clones are kept and a portion is missing. This table has some 2,500,000 clones, roughly 92% appearing once. Study-level findings and limits: Unshared clonotypes carried lower generation probabilities than those common to all four donors. The study's rarefaction showed incomplete sorted-subset sequencing despite large depth. Memory subsets had estimated richness that was generally smaller than that of naive subsets.

This sequence originates from a young man in good health. Some clones in this sample may be carry-over from other donors' samples. The sample comprised naive CD4+ T cells from PBMCs. Documented subset: CD45RA+ positively selected. The rearrangement joins TRBV7-2 to TRBJ1-3; D unclear. DNA of the CDR3: TGTGCCAGCAGCCCAATCTCTGGAAACACCATATATTTT. This gives the protein CASSPISGNTIYF.